These 2 T cell receptor beta chains share one sample of origin, sequenced in a study of blood T cell repertoires in COVID-19. Produced via immunoSEQ multiplex PCR; TCRdb's table is partial and in-frame only. Of about 280,000 clones listed, roughly 85% were seen once; the top ten hold 5.1%. The source material was peripheral blood. The receptor source for this set is a man aged 45-65 years with active or convalescent COVID-19.

The V call is TRBV5-1, the J call TRBJ1-2, with TRBD1 matching over 11 bases. Trimming at V came to 5 bases and at J to 6 bases, leaving 9 bases not matched to a gene. This CDR3 contains 15 residues. Germline V gene lookup returns CDR1 SGHRS and CDR2 YFSETQ. The CDR3 protein is CASSYLPDRGHGYTF. CDR3 DNA sequence: TGCGCCAGCAGTTACCTACCGGACAGGGGGCATGGCTACACCTTC.

The chain is built from TRBV19 and TRBJ1-3; the D is unclear. The CDR3 contains 14 residues. V lost 3 bases and J lost 0, with 6 bases in between. Germline CDR1 is LNHDA and CDR2 is SQIVND (reference sequence). The CDR3 nucleotides read TGTGCCAGTAGTATGGGAGGCTCTGGAAACACCATATATTTT. Translating gives CASSMGGSGNTIYF.